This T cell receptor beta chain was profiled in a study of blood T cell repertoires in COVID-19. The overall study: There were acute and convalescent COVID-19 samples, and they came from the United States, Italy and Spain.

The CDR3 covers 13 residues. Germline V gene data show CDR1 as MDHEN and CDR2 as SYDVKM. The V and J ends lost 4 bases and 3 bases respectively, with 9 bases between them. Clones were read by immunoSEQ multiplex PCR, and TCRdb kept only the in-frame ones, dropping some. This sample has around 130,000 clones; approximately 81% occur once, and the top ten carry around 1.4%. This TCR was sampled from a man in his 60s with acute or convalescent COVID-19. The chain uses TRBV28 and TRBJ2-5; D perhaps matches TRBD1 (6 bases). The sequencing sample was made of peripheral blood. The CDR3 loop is CASSYRDKETQYF. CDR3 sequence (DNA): TGTGCCAGCAGTTACCGGGACAAAGAGACCCAGTACTTC.